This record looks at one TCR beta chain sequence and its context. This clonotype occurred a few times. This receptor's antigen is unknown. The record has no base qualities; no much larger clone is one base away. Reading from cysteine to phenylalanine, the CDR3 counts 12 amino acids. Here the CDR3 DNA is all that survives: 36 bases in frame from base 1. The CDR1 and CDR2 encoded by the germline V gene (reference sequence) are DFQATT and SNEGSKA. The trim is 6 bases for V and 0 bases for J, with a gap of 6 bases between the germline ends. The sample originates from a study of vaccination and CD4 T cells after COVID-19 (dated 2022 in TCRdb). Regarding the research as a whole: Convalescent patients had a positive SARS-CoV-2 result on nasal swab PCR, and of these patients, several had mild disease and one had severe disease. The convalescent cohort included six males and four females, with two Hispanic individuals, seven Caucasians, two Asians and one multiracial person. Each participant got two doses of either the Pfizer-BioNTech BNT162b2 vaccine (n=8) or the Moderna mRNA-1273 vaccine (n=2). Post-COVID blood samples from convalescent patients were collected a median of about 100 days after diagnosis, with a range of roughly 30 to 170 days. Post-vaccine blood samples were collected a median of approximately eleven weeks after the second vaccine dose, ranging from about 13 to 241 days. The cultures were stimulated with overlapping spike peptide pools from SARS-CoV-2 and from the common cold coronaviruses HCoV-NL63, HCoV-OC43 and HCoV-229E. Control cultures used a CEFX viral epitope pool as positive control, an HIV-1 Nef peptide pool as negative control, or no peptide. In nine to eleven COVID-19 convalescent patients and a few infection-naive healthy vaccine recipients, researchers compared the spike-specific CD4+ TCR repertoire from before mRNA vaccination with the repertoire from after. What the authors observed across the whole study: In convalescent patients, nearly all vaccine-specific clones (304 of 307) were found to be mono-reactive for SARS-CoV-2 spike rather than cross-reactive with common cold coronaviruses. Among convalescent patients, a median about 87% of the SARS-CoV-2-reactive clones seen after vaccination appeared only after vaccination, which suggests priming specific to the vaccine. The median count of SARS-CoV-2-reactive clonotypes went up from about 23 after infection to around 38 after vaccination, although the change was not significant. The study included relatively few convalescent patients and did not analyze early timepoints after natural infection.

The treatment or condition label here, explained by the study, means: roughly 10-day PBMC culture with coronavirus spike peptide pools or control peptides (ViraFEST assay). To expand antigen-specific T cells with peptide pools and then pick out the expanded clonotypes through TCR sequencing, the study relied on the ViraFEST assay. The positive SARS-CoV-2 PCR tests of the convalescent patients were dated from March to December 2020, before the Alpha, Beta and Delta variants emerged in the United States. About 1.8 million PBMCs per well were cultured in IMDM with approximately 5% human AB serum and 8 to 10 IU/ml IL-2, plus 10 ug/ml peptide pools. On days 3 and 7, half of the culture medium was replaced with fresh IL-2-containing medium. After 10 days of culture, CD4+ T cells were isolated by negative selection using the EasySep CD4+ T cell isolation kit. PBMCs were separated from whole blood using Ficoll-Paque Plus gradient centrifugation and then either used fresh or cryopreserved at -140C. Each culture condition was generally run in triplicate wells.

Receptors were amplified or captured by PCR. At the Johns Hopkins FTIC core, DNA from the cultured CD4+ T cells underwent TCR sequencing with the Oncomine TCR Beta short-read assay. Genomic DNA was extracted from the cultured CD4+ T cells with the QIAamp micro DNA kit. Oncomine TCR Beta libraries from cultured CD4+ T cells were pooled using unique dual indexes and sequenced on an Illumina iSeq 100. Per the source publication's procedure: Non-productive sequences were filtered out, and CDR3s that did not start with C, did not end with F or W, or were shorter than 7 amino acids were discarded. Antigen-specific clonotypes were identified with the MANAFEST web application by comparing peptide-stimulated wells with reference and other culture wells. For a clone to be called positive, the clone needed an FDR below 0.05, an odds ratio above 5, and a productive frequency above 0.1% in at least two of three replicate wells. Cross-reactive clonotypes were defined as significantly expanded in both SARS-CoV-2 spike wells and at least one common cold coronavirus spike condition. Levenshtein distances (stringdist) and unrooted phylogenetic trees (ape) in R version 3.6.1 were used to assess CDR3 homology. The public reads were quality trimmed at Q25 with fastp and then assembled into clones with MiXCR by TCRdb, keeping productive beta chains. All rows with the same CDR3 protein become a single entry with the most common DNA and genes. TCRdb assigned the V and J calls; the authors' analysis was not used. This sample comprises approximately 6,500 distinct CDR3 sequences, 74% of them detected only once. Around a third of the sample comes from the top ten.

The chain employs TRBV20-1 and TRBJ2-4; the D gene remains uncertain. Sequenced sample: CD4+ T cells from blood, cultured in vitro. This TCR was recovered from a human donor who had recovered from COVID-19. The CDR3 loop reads CSAQLAKNIQYF. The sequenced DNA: TGCAGTGCGCAGCTAGCCAAAAACATTCAGTACTTC.